This TCR beta chain was sequenced for a study of lymphopenia after photon versus proton radiotherapy. Study findings and constraints: Authors raise, but do not show, better survival with proton therapy. Proton therapy kept repertoires fairly stable, unlike photons, which gained effector/memory cells. Post-nadir diversity loss with photons came from oligoclonal expansion, particularly CD8+ Temra cells.

Only in-frame clones appear in the TCRdb table, and some are missing; sequencing was by immunoSEQ multiplex PCR. The sample includes some 44,000 clones, around 83% of them seen just once. In regard to this clone: Its antigen remains unknown.

The CDR3 covers 17 residues. Germline V gene sequence: CDR1 SGDLS, CDR2 YYNGEE. Trimming shortened V by 3 bases and J by 2 bases, and 18 bases separated the two germline ends. Material: peripheral blood, obtained from a patient treated with proton-based radiotherapy. V usage is TRBV9 and J usage is TRBJ2-1; D perhaps matches TRBD2 (5 bases). This TCR was recovered from a woman between 65 and 79 years old with pancreatic cancer. The CDR3 sequence: CASSERVPFGTYNEQFF. Written as DNA, the CDR3 is TGTGCCAGCAGCGAGAGGGTACCGTTTGGAACCTACAATGAGCAGTTCTTC.